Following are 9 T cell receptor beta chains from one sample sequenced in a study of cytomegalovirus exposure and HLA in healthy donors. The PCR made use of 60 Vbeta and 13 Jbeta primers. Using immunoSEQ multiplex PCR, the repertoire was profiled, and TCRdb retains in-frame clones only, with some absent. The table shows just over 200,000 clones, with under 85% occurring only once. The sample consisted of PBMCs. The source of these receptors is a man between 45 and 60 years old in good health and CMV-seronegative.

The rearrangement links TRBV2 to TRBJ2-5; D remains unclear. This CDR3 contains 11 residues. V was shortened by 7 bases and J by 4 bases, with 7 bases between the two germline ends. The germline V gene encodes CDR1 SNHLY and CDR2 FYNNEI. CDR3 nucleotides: TGTGCCAGCAAAGCTGTAGAGACCCAGTACTTC. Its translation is CASKAVETQYF.

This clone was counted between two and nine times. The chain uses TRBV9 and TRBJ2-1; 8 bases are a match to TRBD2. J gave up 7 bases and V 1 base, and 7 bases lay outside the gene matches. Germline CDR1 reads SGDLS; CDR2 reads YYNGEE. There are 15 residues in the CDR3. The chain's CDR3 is CASSVTSGSRNEQFF. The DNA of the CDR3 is TGTGCCAGCAGCGTAACTAGCGGCAGTAGAAATGAGCAGTTCTTC.

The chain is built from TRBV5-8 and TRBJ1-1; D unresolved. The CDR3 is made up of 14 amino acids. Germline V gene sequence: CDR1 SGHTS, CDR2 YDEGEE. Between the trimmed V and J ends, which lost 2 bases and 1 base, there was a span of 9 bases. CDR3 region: CASSLQTENTEAFF. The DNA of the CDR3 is TGTGCCAGCAGCTTACAGACCGAGAACACTGAAGCTTTCTTT.

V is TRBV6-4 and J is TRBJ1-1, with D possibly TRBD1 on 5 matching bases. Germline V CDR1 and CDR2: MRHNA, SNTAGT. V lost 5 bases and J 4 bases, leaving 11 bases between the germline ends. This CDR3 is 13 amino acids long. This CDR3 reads CASSFGAGTEAFF. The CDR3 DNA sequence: TGTGCCAGCAGTTTTGGGGCTGGCACTGAAGCTTTCTTT.

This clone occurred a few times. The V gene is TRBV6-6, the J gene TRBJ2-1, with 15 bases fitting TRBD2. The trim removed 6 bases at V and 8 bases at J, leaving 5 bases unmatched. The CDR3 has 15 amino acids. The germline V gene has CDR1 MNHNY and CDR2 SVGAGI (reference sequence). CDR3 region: CASSKGLAGGDEQFF. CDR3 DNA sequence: TGTGCCAGCAGCAAGGGACTAGCGGGAGGAGATGAGCAGTTCTTC.

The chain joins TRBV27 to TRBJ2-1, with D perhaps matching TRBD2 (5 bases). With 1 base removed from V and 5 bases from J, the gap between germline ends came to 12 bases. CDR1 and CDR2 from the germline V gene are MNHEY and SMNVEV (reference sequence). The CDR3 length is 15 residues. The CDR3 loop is CASSLLGSWDNEQFF. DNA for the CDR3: TGTGCCAGCAGTTTATTGGGGAGTTGGGACAATGAGCAGTTCTTC.

The CDR3 bases are TGTGCCAGCTTTCTCTCAACTAGCACAGATACGCAGTATTTT. It yields the protein CASFLSTSTDTQYF. The chain has TRBV2 and TRBJ2-3; D call uncertain. The CDR3 has 14 residues. V lost 8 bases and J lost 0, with 12 bases in between. In germline, CDR1 is SNHLY, CDR2 FYNNEI.

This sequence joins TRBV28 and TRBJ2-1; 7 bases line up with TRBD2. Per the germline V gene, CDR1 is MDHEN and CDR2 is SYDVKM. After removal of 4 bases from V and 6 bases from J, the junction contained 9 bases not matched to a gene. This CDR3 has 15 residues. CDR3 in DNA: TGTGCCAGCAGTTCCCAGCGGGAATGGTCCAATGAGCAGTTCTTC. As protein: CASSSQREWSNEQFF.

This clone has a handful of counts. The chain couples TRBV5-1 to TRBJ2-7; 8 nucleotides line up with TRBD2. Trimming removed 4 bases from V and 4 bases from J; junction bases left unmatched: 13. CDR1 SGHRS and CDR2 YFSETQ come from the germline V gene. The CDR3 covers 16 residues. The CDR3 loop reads CASSHRQAGEPYEQYF. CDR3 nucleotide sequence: TGCGCCAGCAGCCACAGACAAGCGGGAGAGCCTTACGAGCAGTACTTC. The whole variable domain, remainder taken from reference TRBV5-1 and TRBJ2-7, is KAGVTQTPRYLIKTRGQQVTLSCSPISGHRSVSWYQQTPGQGLQFLFEYFSETQRNKGNFPGRFSGRQFSNSRSEMNVSTLELGDSALYLCASSHRQAGEPYEQYFGPGTRLTVT.